These 20 T cell receptor beta chains share one sample of origin, sequenced in a study of Graves' ophthalmopathy and Graves' hyperthyroidism. TCR beta CDR3 regions were amplified from RNA transcripts. HTBI-primed first-round RT-PCR preceded second-round multiplex PCR. One entry per CDR3 protein results from TCRdb running MiXCR on the multiplex PCR reads. The sample shows hundreds of thousands of distinct CDR3 sequences, about a fifth of them seen only once. Input material: peripheral blood. The receptors derive from a young woman with stable Graves' hyperthyroidism. Some clones in this sample may be carry-over from other donors' samples.

CDR3 protein: CASSETLGTATQETQYF. CDR3 nucleotide sequence: TGTGCCAGCAGTGAGACACTCGGGACAGCGACTCAAGAGACCCAGTACTTC. The genes are TRBV6-2 or TRBV6-3 and TRBJ2-5, with TRBD1 matching 7 bases. The CDR3 loop spans 17 amino acids. Germline CDR1 is MNHEY and CDR2 is SVGEGT. Trimming removed 5 bases from V and 2 bases from J; junction bases left unmatched: 14.

Of note for this clonotype: A single base separates this from a much larger clone, so it may be a read error. The genes are TRBV5-6 and TRBJ2-7; 7 bases are shared with TRBD2. Germline CDR1 and CDR2: SGHDT and YYEEEE. V shed 1 base, J shed 0 bases, and the junction held 4 bases outside the gene matches. The CDR3 contains 15 residues. The CDR3 loop is CASSLWEGSSYEQYF. As DNA, the CDR3 is TGTGCCAGCAGCTTGTGGGAGGGAAGCTCCTACGAGCAGTACTTC. Supplemented by reference TRBV5-6 and TRBJ2-7, the full variable domain reads DAGVTQSPTHLIKTRGQQVTLRCSPKSGHDTVSWYQQALGQGPQFIFQYYEEEERQRGNFPDRFSGHQFPNYSSELNVNALLLGDSALYLCASSLWEGSSYEQYFGPGTRLTVT.

This clonotype came up many times. V usage is TRBV7-9 and J usage is TRBJ2-7, with 7 bases aligning to TRBD2. Germline V lookup: CDR1 SEHNR, CDR2 FQNEAQ (reference sequence). The CDR3 contains 14 residues. J gave up 3 bases and V 5 bases, and 7 bases lay outside the gene matches. CDR3 DNA sequence: TGTGCCAGCAGCCCCCGGGGAGGGATCTACGAGCAGTACTTC. Encoded protein: CASSPRGGIYEQYF.

This clonotype was recorded at least ten times. The chain has TRBV2 and TRBJ1-1, with D possibly being TRBD1 (6 bases). This CDR3 comprises 15 residues. Germline values: CDR1 SNHLY, CDR2 FYNNEI. V dropped 5 bases and J dropped 1 base, with 14 bases sitting between them. The chain's CDR3 is CASSKPGTPNTEAFF. CDR3 sequence (DNA): TGTGCCAGCAGTAAACCCGGGACACCGAACACTGAAGCTTTCTTT.

The V call is TRBV28, the J call TRBJ2-7; perhaps D is TRBD1 or TRBD2 (6 bases each). This CDR3 is built from 13 residues. Trimming removed 6 bases at V and 3 bases at J, with 12 bases between. The V gene's germline CDR1 is MDHEN and CDR2 SYDVKM. DNA of the CDR3: TGTGCCAGCAGACGTAGGGGGGTCTACGAGCAGTACTTC. This sequence encodes CASRRRGVYEQYF.

The genes are TRBV6-1 and TRBJ2-3; either TRBD1 or TRBD2 may supply D (6 bases each). The CDR3 is made up of 15 amino acids. Germline V gives CDR1 MNHNS, CDR2 SASEGT. The V and J ends lost 6 bases and 6 bases respectively, with 19 bases between them. CDR3 nucleotides: TGTGCCAGCAGACCTACTCCTGGAGGGGGGGATACGCAGTATTTT. Protein: CASRPTPGGGDTQYF.

The V call is TRBV19, the J call TRBJ2-5; D is undetermined. CDR1 is LNHDA and CDR2 is SQIVND in the germline V gene (reference sequence). There are 12 residues in the CDR3. The V end lost 3 bases, the J end lost 4 bases, and 6 bases lay between the germline ends. In DNA, the CDR3 is TGTGCCAGTAGTATTGGACGAGAGACCCAGTACTTC. Translation: CASSIGRETQYF.

This clonotype occurred a few times. CDR3 sequence reads: CASSLVWDTSLEQYF. In DNA form, the CDR3 reads TGTGCCAGCAGCTTAGTCTGGGACACAAGCCTCGAGCAGTACTTC. This chain uses TRBV7-9 with TRBJ2-7; TRBD1 might be the D (6 bases). The germline V gene has CDR1 SEHNR and CDR2 FQNEAQ (reference sequence). Trimming removed 1 base at V and 6 bases at J, with 16 bases between. CDR3 length equals 15 residues. The full variable domain, completed using reference TRBV7-9 and TRBJ2-7, is DTGVSQNPRHKITKRGQNVTFRCDPISEHNRLYWYRQTLGQGPEFLTYFQNEAQLEKSRLLSDRFSAERPKGSFSTLEIQRTEQGDSAMYLCASSLVWDTSLEQYFGPGTRLTVT.

This clonotype was found many times. V and J are TRBV6-5 and TRBJ2-5; no reliable D call. Germline V gene lookup returns CDR1 MNHEY and CDR2 SVGAGI. This CDR3 is 14 amino acids long. V dropped 1 base and J dropped 3 bases, with 9 bases sitting between them. CDR3 sequence: CASSYFRIEETQYF. Here the CDR3 DNA reads TGTGCCAGCAGTTACTTCAGGATAGAAGAGACCCAGTACTTC.

This clonotype was recorded at least ten times. The rearrangement links TRBV9 to TRBJ1-2, with 7 bases fitting TRBD1. With V trimmed by 4 bases and J by 5 bases, 11 bases remained unmatched. There are 15 residues in the CDR3. Germline V gives CDR1 SGDLS, CDR2 YYNGEE. CDR3 nucleotide sequence: TGTGCCAGCAGCCTATCGGCGGCAGGGGGTTATGGCTACACCTTC. Encoded protein: CASSLSAAGGYGYTF.

The chain uses TRBV12-3 or TRBV12-4 and TRBJ1-3; 9 bases match TRBD1. The CDR3 is 16 residues long. With 6 bases clipped from V and 3 bases from J, the junction kept 9 bases outside the gene matches. CDR3 nucleotides: TGTGCCAGCAGCATCGACAGGGGGATTGTTGGAAACACCATATATTTT. Its protein product is CASSIDRGIVGNTIYF.

The rearrangement uses TRBV4-1 and TRBJ1-6; TRBD1 agrees at 8 bases. The germline V gene encodes CDR1 MGHRA and CDR2 YSYEKL. CDR3 length: 15 residues. The V gene end was trimmed by 4 bases and the J gene end by 5 bases; junction bases not matched to a gene: 4. The chain's CDR3 is CASSRTQGDNSPLHF. CDR3 in DNA: TGCGCCAGCAGCCGGACACAGGGGGATAATTCACCCCTCCACTTT.

This clonotype was counted many times. The rearrangement links TRBV12-3 or TRBV12-4 to TRBJ1-5; the match to TRBD1 covers 7 bases. Trimming cost V 6 bases and J 1 base; bases outside gene matches: 9. CDR3 length: 16 residues. CDR3 DNA: TGTGCCAGCAGCAAGAACAGGGGCCGGAGCAATCAGCCCCAGCATTTT. It specifies CASSKNRGRSNQPQHF.

The CDR3 sequence: CSARGGSKAGELFF. DNA of the CDR3: TGCAGTGCTAGGGGTGGGTCCAAGGCCGGGGAGCTGTTTTTT. The V gene is TRBV20-1, the J gene TRBJ2-2; D remains ambiguous. This CDR3 comprises 14 residues. Germline CDR1 and CDR2: DFQATT and SNEGSKA (reference sequence). The V and J ends lost 3 bases and 6 bases respectively, with 14 bases between them.

The sample holds many counts of this clonotype. The chain uses TRBV13 and TRBJ2-7; maybe TRBD2 (5 bases). The CDR3 totals 13 residues. V was pared by 5 bases and J by 6 bases, with 14 bases between. CDR1 is PRHDT and CDR2 is FYEKMQ in the germline V gene (reference sequence). The CDR3 coding sequence is TGTGCCAGCAGCCCCCTCGGGGTATCCGAGCAGTACTTC. Its translation is CASSPLGVSEQYF.

This clonotype was observed a handful of times. The J gene is TRBJ2-5, the V gene TRBV20-1; TRBD2 aligns across 12 bases. V lost 0 bases and J lost 5; bases outside the gene matches: 10. Germline V gene sequence: CDR1 DFQATT, CDR2 SNEGSKA (reference sequence). The CDR3 extends over 17 amino acids. The CDR3: CSARDPASGGARETQYF. The DNA for the CDR3 is TGCAGTGCTAGAGATCCGGCTAGCGGGGGGGCCCGGGAGACCCAGTACTTC.

This clonotype occurred many times. The chain uses TRBV20-1 and TRBJ2-7; 9 bases are a match to TRBD1. This CDR3 contains 14 residues. V shed 1 base, J shed 4 bases, and the junction held 5 bases outside the gene matches. Looked up from germline, CDR1 is DFQATT and CDR2 is SNEGSKA (reference sequence). The CDR3 nucleotides are TGCAGTGCTAGAGCTGGACAGGGGTTATACGAGCAGTACTTC. Amino acid sequence: CSARAGQGLYEQYF.

Many counts were recorded for this clonotype. The chain recombines TRBV6-5 with TRBJ2-7, with D possibly TRBD1 on 5 matching bases. V lost 4 bases and J lost 2, with 9 bases in between. This CDR3 has 13 residues. CDR1 and CDR2 (germline): MNHEY, SVGAGI. The CDR3 DNA reads as TGTGCCAGCAGTTCAGGGTTGACCTACGAGCAGTACTTC. This translates into CASSSGLTYEQYF.

This clonotype has ten or more counts. This CDR3 is CASSLLAGTGLGNTIYF. As DNA, the CDR3 is TGCGCCAGCAGCTTACTCGCCGGGACCGGCCTAGGAAACACCATATATTTT. V is TRBV5-1 and J is TRBJ1-3; D may be TRBD1 (5 bases). CDR1 SGHRS and CDR2 YFSETQ come from the germline V gene. CDR3 length: 17 residues. V was clipped by 2 bases and J by 4 bases, with 19 bases between them.

This clonotype was seen repeatedly, ten times or more. The chain links TRBV12-3 or TRBV12-4 to TRBJ2-7; D gene unclear. The CDR3 has 14 amino acids. V lost 5 bases and J lost 2, with 13 bases in between. The DNA for the CDR3 is TGTGCCAGCAGTCCTCTTAGCAGCGCCTACGAGCAGTACTTC. Amino acid sequence: CASSPLSSAYEQYF.